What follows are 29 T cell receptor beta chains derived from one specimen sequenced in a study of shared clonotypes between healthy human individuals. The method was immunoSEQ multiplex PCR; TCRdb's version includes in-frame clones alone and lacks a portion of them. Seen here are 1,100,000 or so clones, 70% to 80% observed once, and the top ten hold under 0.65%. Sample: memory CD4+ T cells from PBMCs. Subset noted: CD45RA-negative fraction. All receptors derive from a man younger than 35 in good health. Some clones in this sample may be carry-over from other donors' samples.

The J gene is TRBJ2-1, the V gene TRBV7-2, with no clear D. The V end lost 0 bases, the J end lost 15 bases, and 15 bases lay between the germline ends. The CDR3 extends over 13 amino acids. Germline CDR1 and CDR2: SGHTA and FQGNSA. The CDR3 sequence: CASSLAGWSVGFF. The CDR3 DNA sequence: TGTGCCAGCAGCTTAGCCGGTTGGAGCGTGGGGTTCTTC.

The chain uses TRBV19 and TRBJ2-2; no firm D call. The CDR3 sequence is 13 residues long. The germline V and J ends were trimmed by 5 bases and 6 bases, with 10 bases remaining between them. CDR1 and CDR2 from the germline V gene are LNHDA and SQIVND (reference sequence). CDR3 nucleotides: TGTGCCAGTAGTCTCTCCGGAGCCGGGGAGCTGTTTTTT. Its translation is CASSLSGAGELFF.

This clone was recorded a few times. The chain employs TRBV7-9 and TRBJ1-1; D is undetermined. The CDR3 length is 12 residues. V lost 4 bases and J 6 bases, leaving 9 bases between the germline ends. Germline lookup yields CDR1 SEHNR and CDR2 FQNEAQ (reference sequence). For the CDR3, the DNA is TGTGCCAGCAGCTCCGAGTTCGCTGAAGCTTTCTTT. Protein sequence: CASSSEFAEAFF.

CDR3 nucleotides: TGCGCCAGCAGTGGGCTGGCTGGGGCTCCCGGTGAGCAGTTCTTC. Translated: CASSGLAGAPGEQFF. The chain uses TRBV5-1 and TRBJ2-1, with D tentatively TRBD1 (5 bases). With 5 bases removed from V and 9 bases from J, the gap between germline ends came to 21 bases. CDR1 is SGHRS, CDR2 YFSETQ, per germline. This CDR3 has 15 residues.

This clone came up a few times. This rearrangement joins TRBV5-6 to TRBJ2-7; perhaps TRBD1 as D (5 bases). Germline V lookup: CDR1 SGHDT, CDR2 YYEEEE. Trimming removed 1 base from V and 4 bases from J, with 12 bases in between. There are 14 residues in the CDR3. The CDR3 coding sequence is TGTGCCAGCAGCTTGATAGGGGATTCTTACGAGCAGTACTTC. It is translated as CASSLIGDSYEQYF. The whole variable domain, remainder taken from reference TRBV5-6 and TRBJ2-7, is DAGVTQSPTHLIKTRGQQVTLRCSPKSGHDTVSWYQQALGQGPQFIFQYYEEEERQRGNFPDRFSGHQFPNYSSELNVNALLLGDSALYLCASSLIGDSYEQYFGPGTRLTVT.

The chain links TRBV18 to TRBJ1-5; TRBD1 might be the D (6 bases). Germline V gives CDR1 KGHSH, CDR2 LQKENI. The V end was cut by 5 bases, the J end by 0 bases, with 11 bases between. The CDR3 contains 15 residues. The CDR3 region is CASSWTVDSNQPQHF. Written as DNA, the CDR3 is TGTGCCAGCTCATGGACAGTGGATAGCAATCAGCCCCAGCATTTT.

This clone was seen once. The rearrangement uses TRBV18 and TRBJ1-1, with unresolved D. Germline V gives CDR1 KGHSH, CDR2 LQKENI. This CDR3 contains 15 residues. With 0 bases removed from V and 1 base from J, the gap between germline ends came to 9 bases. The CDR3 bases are TGTGCCAGCTCACCACCTCTCAGACGGAACACTGAAGCTTTCTTT. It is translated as CASSPPLRRNTEAFF. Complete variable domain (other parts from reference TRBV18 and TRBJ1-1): NAGVMQNPRHLVRRRGQEARLRCSPMKGHSHVYWYRQLPEEGLKFMVYLQKENIIDESGMPKERFSAEFPKEGPSILRIQQVVRGDSAAYFCASSPPLRRNTEAFFGQGTRLTVV.

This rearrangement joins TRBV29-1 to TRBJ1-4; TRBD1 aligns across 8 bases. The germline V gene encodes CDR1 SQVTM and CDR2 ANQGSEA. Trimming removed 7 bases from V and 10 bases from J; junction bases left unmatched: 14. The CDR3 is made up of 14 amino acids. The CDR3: CSGKAGTGGGKLFF. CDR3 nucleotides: TGCAGCGGTAAAGCCGGGACAGGAGGTGGAAAACTGTTTTTT. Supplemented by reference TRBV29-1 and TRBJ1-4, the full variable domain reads SAVISQKPSRDICQRGTSLTIQCQVDSQVTMMFWYRQQPGQSLTLIATANQGSEATYESGFVIDKFPISRPNLTFSTLTVSNMSPEDSSIYLCSGKAGTGGGKLFFGSGTQLSVL.

This CDR3 reads CASSKGTGLLNGETQYF. For the CDR3, the DNA is TGTGCCAGCAGCAAGGGGACAGGCCTGCTCAATGGAGAGACCCAGTACTTC. The chain links TRBV11-3 to TRBJ2-5; 8 bases match TRBD1. Trimming removed 5 bases from V and 4 bases from J; junction bases left unmatched: 15. Germline CDR1 is SGHNT and CDR2 is YENEEA. The CDR3 extends over 17 amino acids.

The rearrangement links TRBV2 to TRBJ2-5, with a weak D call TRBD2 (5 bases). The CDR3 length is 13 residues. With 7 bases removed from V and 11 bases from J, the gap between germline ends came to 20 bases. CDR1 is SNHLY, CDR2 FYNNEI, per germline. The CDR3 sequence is CASMVGGVREQYF. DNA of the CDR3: TGTGCCAGCATGGTTGGTGGGGTAAGGGAGCAGTACTTC.

CDR3 bases: TGTGCCAGCAGCTTATTGGGTGCCAATCAGCCCCAGCATTTT. Its translation is CASSLLGANQPQHF. The chain uses TRBV7-2 and TRBJ1-5; D is undetermined. In germline, CDR1 is SGHTA, CDR2 FQGNSA. This CDR3 is 14 amino acids long. V was trimmed by 2 bases and J by 3 bases, leaving 8 bases between them.

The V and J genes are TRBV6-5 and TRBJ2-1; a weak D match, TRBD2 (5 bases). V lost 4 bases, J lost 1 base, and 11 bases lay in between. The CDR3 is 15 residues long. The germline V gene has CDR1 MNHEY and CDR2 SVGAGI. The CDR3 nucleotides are TGTGCCAGCAGTTTCGCGGGCCAGTCCTACAATGAGCAGTTCTTC. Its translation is CASSFAGQSYNEQFF.

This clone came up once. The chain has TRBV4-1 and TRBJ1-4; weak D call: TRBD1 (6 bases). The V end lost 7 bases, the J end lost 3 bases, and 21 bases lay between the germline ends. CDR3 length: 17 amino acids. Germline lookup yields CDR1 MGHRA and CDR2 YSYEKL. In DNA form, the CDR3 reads TGCGCCAGCACGCGGCATCTAGGGGGGGCAGCTAATGAAAAACTGTTTTTT. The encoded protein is CASTRHLGGAANEKLFF.

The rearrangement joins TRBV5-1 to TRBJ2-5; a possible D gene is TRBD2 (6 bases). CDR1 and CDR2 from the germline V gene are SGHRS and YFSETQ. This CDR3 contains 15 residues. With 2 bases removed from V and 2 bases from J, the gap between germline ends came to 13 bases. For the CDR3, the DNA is TGCGCCAGCAGCTTCTCGGGGGTTGGGCAAGAGACCCAGTACTTC. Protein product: CASSFSGVGQETQYF.

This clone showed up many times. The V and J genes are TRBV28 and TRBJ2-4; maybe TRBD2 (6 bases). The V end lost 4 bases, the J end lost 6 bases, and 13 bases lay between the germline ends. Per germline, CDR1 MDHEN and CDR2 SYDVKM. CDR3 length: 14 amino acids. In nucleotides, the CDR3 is TGTGCCAGCAGTTCCACCCGGGAGTTAAACATTCAGTACTTC. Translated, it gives CASSSTRELNIQYF.

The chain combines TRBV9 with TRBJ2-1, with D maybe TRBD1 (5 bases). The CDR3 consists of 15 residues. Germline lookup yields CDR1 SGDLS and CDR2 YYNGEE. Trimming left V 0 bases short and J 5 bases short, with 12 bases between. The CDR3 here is CASSVVPGANNEQFF. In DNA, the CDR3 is TGTGCCAGCAGCGTAGTTCCTGGGGCTAACAATGAGCAGTTCTTC.

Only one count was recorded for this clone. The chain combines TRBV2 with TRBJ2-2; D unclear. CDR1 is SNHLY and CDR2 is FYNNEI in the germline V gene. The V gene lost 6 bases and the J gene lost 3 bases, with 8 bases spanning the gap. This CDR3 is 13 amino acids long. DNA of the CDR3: TGTGCCAGCAGGGACGGCTACACCGGGGAGCTGTTTTTT. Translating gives CASRDGYTGELFF.

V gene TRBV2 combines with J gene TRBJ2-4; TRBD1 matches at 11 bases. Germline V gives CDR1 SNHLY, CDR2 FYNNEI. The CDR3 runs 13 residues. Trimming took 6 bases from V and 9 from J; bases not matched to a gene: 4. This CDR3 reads CASRGQGVGIQYF. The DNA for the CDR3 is TGTGCCAGCAGGGGACAGGGGGTTGGCATTCAGTACTTC.

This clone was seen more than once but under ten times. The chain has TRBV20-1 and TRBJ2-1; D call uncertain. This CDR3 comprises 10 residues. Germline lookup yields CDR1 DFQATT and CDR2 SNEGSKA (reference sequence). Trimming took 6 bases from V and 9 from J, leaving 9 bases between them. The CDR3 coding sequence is TGCAGTGCGGTAGCTGCTGAGCAGTTCTTC. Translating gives CSAVAAEQFF.

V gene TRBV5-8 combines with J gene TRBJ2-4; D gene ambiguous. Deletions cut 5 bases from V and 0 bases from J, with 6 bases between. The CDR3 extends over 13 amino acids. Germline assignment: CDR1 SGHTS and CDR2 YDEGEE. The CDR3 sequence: CASRGIAKNIQYF. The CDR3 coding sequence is TGTGCCAGCAGAGGAATAGCCAAAAACATTCAGTACTTC.

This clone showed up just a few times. In nucleotides, the CDR3 is TGTGCCAGCAGCTTCGACAGTAGGTCTGGCGAGCAGTACTTC. This gives the protein CASSFDSRSGEQYF. The rearrangement uses TRBV11-2 and TRBJ2-7, with D possibly being TRBD1 (5 bases). Germline assignment: CDR1 SGHAT and CDR2 FQNNGV. The V gene lost 3 bases and the J gene lost 6 bases, with 15 bases spanning the gap. This CDR3 region has 14 residues.

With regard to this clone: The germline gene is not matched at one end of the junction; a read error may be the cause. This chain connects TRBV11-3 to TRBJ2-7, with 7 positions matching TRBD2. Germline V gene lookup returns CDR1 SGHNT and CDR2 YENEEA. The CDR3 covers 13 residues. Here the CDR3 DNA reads TGTGCCAGCAGCAGCTTCTCCGGGGGGAAGGAGATCTTC. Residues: CASSSFSGGKEIF.

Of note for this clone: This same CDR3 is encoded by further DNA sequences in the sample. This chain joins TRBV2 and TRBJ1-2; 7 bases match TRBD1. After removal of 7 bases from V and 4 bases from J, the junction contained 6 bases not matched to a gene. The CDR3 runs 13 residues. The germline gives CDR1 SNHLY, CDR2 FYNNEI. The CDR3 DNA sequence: TGTGCCAGCAAAGGGGGCTCTGGCTATGGCTACACCTTC. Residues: CASKGGSGYGYTF.

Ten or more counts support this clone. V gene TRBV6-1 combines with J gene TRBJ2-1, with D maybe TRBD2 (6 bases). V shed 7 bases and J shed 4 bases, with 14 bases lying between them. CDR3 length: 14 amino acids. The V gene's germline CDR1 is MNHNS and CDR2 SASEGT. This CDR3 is CASNPGEAYNEQFF. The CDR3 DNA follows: TGTGCCAGCAATCCGGGAGAAGCGTACAATGAGCAGTTCTTC.

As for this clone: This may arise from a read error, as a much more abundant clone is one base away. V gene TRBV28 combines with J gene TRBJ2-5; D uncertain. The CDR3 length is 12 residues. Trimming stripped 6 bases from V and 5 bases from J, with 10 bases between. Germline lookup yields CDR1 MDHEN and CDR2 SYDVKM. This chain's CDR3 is CASSPLRETQYF. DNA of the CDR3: TGTGCCAGCAGCCCCCTGCGGGAGACCCAGTACTTC.

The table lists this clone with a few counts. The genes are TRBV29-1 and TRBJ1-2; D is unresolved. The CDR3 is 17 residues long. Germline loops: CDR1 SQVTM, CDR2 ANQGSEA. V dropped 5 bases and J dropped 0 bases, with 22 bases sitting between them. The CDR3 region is CSVIQPRTVAPNYGYTF. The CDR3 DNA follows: TGCAGCGTTATCCAACCCCGGACGGTAGCCCCTAACTATGGCTACACCTTC.

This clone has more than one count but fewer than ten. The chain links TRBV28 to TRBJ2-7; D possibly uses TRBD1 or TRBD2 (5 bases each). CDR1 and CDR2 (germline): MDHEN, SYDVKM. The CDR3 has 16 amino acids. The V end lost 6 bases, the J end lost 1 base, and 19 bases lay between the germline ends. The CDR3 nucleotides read TGTGCCAGCAGGAGGGAAGGGACCCCAGTTTCCTACGAGCAGTACTTC. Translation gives CASRREGTPVSYEQYF.

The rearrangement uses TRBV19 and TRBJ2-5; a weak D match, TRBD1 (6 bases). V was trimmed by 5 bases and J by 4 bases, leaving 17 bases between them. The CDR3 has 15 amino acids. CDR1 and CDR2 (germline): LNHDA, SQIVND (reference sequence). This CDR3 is CASSSAGVAIETQYF. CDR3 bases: TGTGCCAGTAGTTCGGCAGGGGTTGCTATAGAGACCCAGTACTTC.

In DNA, the CDR3 is TGTGCCAGCAGTTACTCGTCGGCTAGTCCACGTCGTGAGCAGTTCTTC. Protein: CASSYSSASPRREQFF. This rearrangement joins TRBV6-5 to TRBJ2-1, with unresolved D. The CDR3 is 16 residues long. The V and J ends lost 0 bases and 9 bases respectively, with 18 bases between them. The germline V gene encodes CDR1 MNHEY and CDR2 SVGAGI.